Listed here are 27 T cell receptor beta chains from one sample, sequenced in a study of low-dose radiotherapy and immunotherapy resistance in tumors. Primers targeting TRAV and TRBV primed first-strand cDNA, covering alpha and beta chains. For amplifying TCRs, the PCR ran for 20 to 25 cycles with Phusion, which was used together with a constant-region primer and the adapter on the V primers. TCRdb ran MiXCR on the reads and lists one entry per CDR3 protein. The data show about 82,000 distinct CDR3 sequences, approximately 17% seen once. The time point denotes: before trial treatment. The material was PBMCs, obtained before treatment. All receptors come from a male donor with prostate cancer.

This clonotype was observed many times. CDR3 protein: CASSQDALGVAIGGANVLTF. CDR3 coding DNA: TGCGCCAGCAGCCAAGATGCGTTGGGGGTCGCGATAGGGGGGGCCAACGTCCTGACTTTC. This rearrangement joins TRBV4-3 to TRBJ2-6; TRBD1 or TRBD2 may be the D gene (5 bases each). Trimming removed 0 bases from V and 4 bases from J, with 22 bases in between. The length of the CDR3 is 20 residues. The V gene's germline CDR1 is LGHNA and CDR2 YSLEER.

This clonotype was found many times. The CDR3 here is CASSLVRGDEQYF. The CDR3 bases are TGTGCCAGCAGCTTAGTCAGGGGGGACGAGCAGTACTTC. The chain has TRBV11-2 and TRBJ2-7, with D maybe TRBD1 (7 bases). There are 13 residues in the CDR3. Germline V gene lookup returns CDR1 SGHAT and CDR2 FQNNGV. The ends were cut back, 1 base at V and 5 bases at J, with 9 bases in the middle.

This clonotype was counted ten times or more. This chain connects TRBV3-1 to TRBJ1-3, with D hard to call. The CDR3 contains 14 residues. V gave up 3 bases and J gave up 1 base, with 7 bases separating them. Per the germline V gene, CDR1 is LGHDT and CDR2 is YNNKEL (reference sequence). The CDR3 DNA follows: TGTGCCAGCAGCCAGACAAATTCTGGAAACACCATATATTTT. Residues: CASSQTNSGNTIYF. Drawing the rest from reference TRBV3-1 and TRBJ1-3, the complete variable domain is DTAVSQTPKYLVTQMGNDKSIKCEQNLGHDTMYWYKQDSKKFLKIMFSYNNKELIINETVPNRFSPKSPDKAHLNLHINSLELGDSAVYFCASSQTNSGNTIYFGEGSWLTVV.

Worth noting for this clonotype: A read error may be the cause here, since a much bigger clone is one base away. This rearrangement joins TRBV5-3 to TRBJ1-4; 7 nucleotides match TRBD1. TRBV5-3 belongs to the ORF category, with a function that is uncertain. The CDR3 has 14 residues. CDR3 residues: CASSLRDSATSLFF. DNA for the CDR3: TGTGCCAGCAGCTTGAGGGACAGCGCAACCTCGCTGTTTTTT.

The table lists this clonotype with many counts. The J gene is TRBJ1-1, the V gene TRBV29-1; D unresolved. V shed 4 bases and J shed 2 bases, with 11 bases lying between them. The CDR3 is 13 residues long. From germline, CDR1 is SQVTM and CDR2 ANQGSEA. CDR3 loop: CSVVSQINTEAFF. For the CDR3, the DNA is TGCAGCGTTGTCAGCCAGATCAACACTGAAGCTTTCTTT.

This clonotype appeared many times. This chain uses TRBV29-1 with TRBJ2-1; 11 nucleotides agree with TRBD2. The trim removed 4 bases at V and 2 bases at J, leaving 7 bases unmatched. The CDR3 loop spans 16 amino acids. The germline CDR1 and CDR2 sequences are SQVTM and ANQGSEA. CDR3 loop: CSVVPELAGAYNEQFF. In nucleotides, the CDR3 is TGCAGCGTTGTGCCCGAACTAGCGGGAGCCTACAATGAGCAGTTCTTC.

This clonotype has at least ten counts. The chain links TRBV15 to TRBJ2-5, with a possible D match to TRBD1 (5 bases). The CDR3 loop spans 14 amino acids. Trimming took 7 bases from V and 5 from J, leaving 17 bases between them. Germline values: CDR1 LNHNV, CDR2 YYDKDF (reference sequence). The CDR3 reads CATKNPGIGETQYF. The CDR3 DNA sequence: TGTGCCACCAAAAACCCAGGGATCGGCGAGACCCAGTACTTC. Full variable domain (outside the CDR3, taken from reference TRBV15 and TRBJ2-5): DAMVIQNPRYQVTQFGKPVTLSCSQTLNHNVMYWYQQKSSQAPKLLFHYYDKDFNNEADTPDNFQSRRPNTSFCFLDIRSPGLGDTAMYLCATKNPGIGETQYFGPGTRLLVL.

This clonotype has at least ten counts. J is TRBJ2-6 and V is TRBV6-6, with no clear D. There are 15 residues in the CDR3. Germline V CDR1 and CDR2: MNHNY, SVGAGI (reference sequence). The V end lost 6 bases, the J end lost 4 bases, and 13 bases lay between the germline ends. CDR3: CASSQRVGGANVLTF. DNA for the CDR3: TGTGCCAGCAGCCAACGTGTCGGAGGGGCCAACGTCCTGACTTTC.

This clonotype was observed many times. The CDR3 reads CAAQSGSGYTF. The DNA of the CDR3 is TGTGCCGCTCAATCAGGGTCCGGCTACACCTTC. The genes are TRBV10-3 and TRBJ1-2, with a tentative D call TRBD1 (5 bases). The CDR3 is 11 amino acids. Germline CDR1 ENHRY, CDR2 SYGVKD. V was shortened by 11 bases and J by 8 bases, with 15 bases between the two germline ends.

Details on this clonotype: A far larger clone is one base from this, pointing to a likely read error. This chain connects TRBV6-1 to TRBJ2-3, with TRBD2 matching over 9 bases. CDR3 length: 15 residues. V lost 6 bases to trimming and J lost 1 base; unmatched junction nucleotides: 5. In germline, CDR1 is MNHNS, CDR2 SASEGT. The CDR3 loop reads CASRTASGGTDTQYF. The DNA of the CDR3 is TGTGCCAGCAGAACCGCTAGCGGGGGCACAGATACGCAGTATTTT.

On this clonotype: A single base separates this from a much larger clone, so it may be a read error. J is TRBJ2-5 and V is TRBV19; TRBD1 is a possible D gene (6 bases). CDR1 and CDR2 from the germline V gene are LNHDA and SQIVND (reference sequence). Trimming pared 6 bases from V and 5 bases from J, leaving 13 bases between. The CDR3 runs to 13 residues. This chain's CDR3 is CASSLTGFETQYF. CDR3 DNA: TGTGCCAGTAGCCTTACAGGGTTTGAGACCCAGTACTTC.

There are a few counts of this clonotype. The rearrangement joins TRBV5-1 to TRBJ2-7, with TRBD2 identical over 14 bases. Trimming removed 4 bases from V and 7 bases from J; junction bases left unmatched: 16. The CDR3 loop spans 18 amino acids. Looked up from germline, CDR1 is SGHRS and CDR2 is YFSETQ. The CDR3 DNA is TGCGCCAGCAGCGACGGACAGCGACTAGCGGGAGGGCCTAAAGAGCAGTACTTC. Its translation: CASSDGQRLAGGPKEQYF. Using reference TRBV5-1 and TRBJ2-7 for the parts outside the CDR3, the full variable domain is KAGVTQTPRYLIKTRGQQVTLSCSPISGHRSVSWYQQTPGQGLQFLFEYFSETQRNKGNFPGRFSGRQFSNSRSEMNVSTLELGDSALYLCASSDGQRLAGGPKEQYFGPGTRLTVT.

This clonotype has ten or more counts. This sequence joins TRBV6-2 or TRBV6-3 and TRBJ1-2; D might be TRBD1 (5 bases). Germline-derived CDR1 and CDR2 are MNHEY and SVGEGT. V dropped 5 bases and J dropped 6 bases, with 13 bases sitting between them. The CDR3 is 13 residues long. This CDR3 reads CASSESGRDGYTF. Here the CDR3 DNA reads TGTGCCAGCAGTGAATCCGGCAGGGATGGCTACACCTTC.

This chain joins TRBV20-1 and TRBJ1-5; 7 bases agree with TRBD1. V trimming: 3 bases; J trimming: 13 bases; junction bases outside the gene matches: 9. CDR1 is DFQATT, CDR2 SNEGSKA, per germline (reference sequence). CDR3 length: 12 residues. This CDR3 is CSASIRDSFQHF. DNA of the CDR3: TGCAGTGCTAGTATCCGGGACAGCTTTCAGCATTTT.

There are many counts of this clonotype. The V and J genes are TRBV7-2 and TRBJ2-2, with D perhaps matching TRBD1 (6 bases). CDR1 is SGHTA, CDR2 FQGNSA, per germline. The CDR3 sequence is 14 residues long. Trimming took 6 bases from V and 3 from J, leaving 11 bases between them. CDR3 amino acids: CASRKAGDTGELFF. The CDR3 DNA follows: TGTGCCAGCAGAAAGGCAGGGGACACCGGGGAGCTGTTTTTT.

This clonotype was detected once. A clone one base away is much larger, so this may be a read error. The chain combines TRBV19 with TRBJ2-1, with 8 bases identical to TRBD1. The ends lost 4 bases at V and 8 bases at J; junction bases unmatched: 7. The V gene's germline CDR1 is LNHDA and CDR2 SQIVND (reference sequence). The CDR3 runs to 14 residues. The chain's CDR3 is CASSRTGSGDEQFF. The CDR3 bases are TGTGCCAGTAGTAGGACAGGGTCTGGGGATGAGCAGTTCTTC.

This clonotype was found many times. The V call is TRBV19, the J call TRBJ1-2; D call uncertain. V was clipped by 5 bases and J by 4 bases, with 11 bases between them. Germline V gene sequence: CDR1 LNHDA, CDR2 SQIVND (reference sequence). The CDR3 covers 13 residues. CDR3 region: CASSPWGGYGYTF. DNA for the CDR3: TGTGCCAGTAGTCCGTGGGGAGGCTATGGCTACACCTTC.

This clonotype was recorded many times. The chain combines TRBV2 with TRBJ1-6, with 7 bases fitting TRBD1. The length of the CDR3 is 15 residues. V lost 3 bases, J lost 10 bases, and 9 bases stayed unmatched. Per germline, CDR1 SNHLY and CDR2 FYNNEI. The CDR3 spells CASSDNDRARSPLHF. Written as DNA, the CDR3 is TGTGCCAGCAGTGATAACGACAGGGCTCGATCACCCCTCCACTTT.

There are many counts of this clonotype. This chain links TRBV19 with TRBJ2-7, with D perhaps TRBD1 or TRBD2 (6 bases each). Germline CDR1 LNHDA, CDR2 SQIVND (reference sequence). This CDR3 contains 17 residues. V was pared by 6 bases and J by 4 bases, with 25 bases between. Here the CDR3 reads CASRDRHGGGEGYEQYF. The DNA for the CDR3 is TGTGCCAGTAGAGACCGTCATGGGGGCGGGGAAGGGTACGAGCAGTACTTC. Looking up the rest from reference TRBV19 and TRBJ2-7 gives the full variable domain: DGGITQSPKYLFRKEGQNVTLSCEQNLNHDAMYWYRQDPGQGLRLIYYSQIVNDFQKGDIAEGYSVSREKKESFPLTVTSAQKNPTAFYLCASRDRHGGGEGYEQYFGPGTRLTVT.

This clonotype was detected ten times or more. V and J are TRBV5-1 and TRBJ2-3; D is possibly TRBD2 (5 bases). Per germline, CDR1 SGHRS and CDR2 YFSETQ. The CDR3 consists of 14 residues. V was clipped by 0 bases and J by 3 bases, with 8 bases between them. In DNA, the CDR3 is TGCGCCAGCAGCTTGGGAGGGAGAACAGATACGCAGTATTTT. Protein product: CASSLGGRTDTQYF. Using reference TRBV5-1 and TRBJ2-3 for the parts outside the CDR3, the full variable domain is KAGVTQTPRYLIKTRGQQVTLSCSPISGHRSVSWYQQTPGQGLQFLFEYFSETQRNKGNFPGRFSGRQFSNSRSEMNVSTLELGDSALYLCASSLGGRTDTQYFGPGTRLTVL.

This clonotype was observed at least ten times. The rearrangement joins TRBV3-1 to TRBJ2-7; unclear D gene. V gave up 2 bases and J gave up 3 bases, with 5 bases separating them. Germline lookup yields CDR1 LGHDT and CDR2 YNNKEL (reference sequence). The length of the CDR3 is 12 residues. Here the CDR3 reads CASSQRIYEQYF. For the CDR3, the DNA is TGTGCCAGCAGCCAACGCATCTACGAGCAGTACTTC.

This clonotype was seen at least ten times. V gene TRBV27 combines with J gene TRBJ2-1; maybe TRBD2 (6 bases). The CDR3 runs 15 residues. In germline, CDR1 is MNHEY, CDR2 SMNVEV (reference sequence). Trimming pared 10 bases from V and 7 bases from J, leaving 23 bases between. In nucleotides, the CDR3 is TGTGCCACCCATGCAGCCGGGAGTAGTTGGAATGAGCAGTTCTTC. This translates into CATHAAGSSWNEQFF.

This clonotype appeared many times. J is TRBJ1-1 and V is TRBV11-1, with D tentatively TRBD1 (5 bases). This CDR3 is built from 14 residues. The germline V gene has CDR1 SGHAT and CDR2 FQDESV (reference sequence). V lost 5 bases to trimming and J lost 4 bases, with 14 bases between them. The CDR3 is CASSPEAGLTEAFF. The CDR3 DNA is TGTGCCAGCAGCCCGGAGGCGGGGCTCACTGAAGCTTTCTTT. The full variable domain, its missing parts supplied by reference TRBV11-1 and TRBJ1-1, is EAEVAQSPRYKITEKSQAVAFWCDPISGHATLYWYRQILGQGPELLVQFQDESVVDDSQLPKDRFSAERLKGVDSTLKIQPAELGDSAMYLCASSPEAGLTEAFFGQGTRLTVV.

This clonotype has a count of ten or more. This chain links TRBV23-1 with TRBJ1-5; D is unclear. TRBV23-1 is labeled an ORF, and its function is uncertain. With 2 bases removed from V and 2 bases from J, the gap between germline ends came to 13 bases. This CDR3 has 16 amino acids. The CDR3 region is CASSQRKGWGNQPQHF. In nucleotides, the CDR3 is TGCGCCAGCAGTCAACGGAAGGGTTGGGGCAATCAGCCCCAGCATTTT.

The chain recombines TRBV27 with TRBJ2-7; 8 bases line up with TRBD2. Germline lookup yields CDR1 MNHEY and CDR2 SMNVEV (reference sequence). J was trimmed by 7 bases and V by 2 bases; bases with no gene match: 7. The CDR3 is made up of 14 amino acids. CDR3 nucleotide sequence: TGTGCCAGCAGTTTAGTAGCGGGATTGGGTGAGCAGTACTTC. It yields the protein CASSLVAGLGEQYF.

This clonotype occurred many times. The J gene is TRBJ1-2, the V gene TRBV6-5; maybe TRBD1 (6 bases). Per the germline V gene, CDR1 is MNHEY and CDR2 is SVGAGI. The ends were cut back, 5 bases at V and 8 bases at J, with 12 bases in the middle. The CDR3 has 12 residues. This CDR3 reads CASSDRSRGYTF. The CDR3 coding sequence is TGTGCCAGCAGTGACAGGTCCCGCGGCTACACCTTC.

This clonotype was seen only a few times. CDR3 residues: CASSPGPTQYF. CDR3 nucleotides: TGTGCCAGTAGTCCGGGACCGACGCAGTATTTT. The J gene is TRBJ2-3, the V gene TRBV19; D may match TRBD1 or TRBD2 (5 bases each). The CDR3 spans 11 residues. Germline assignment: CDR1 LNHDA and CDR2 SQIVND (reference sequence). The germline V and J ends were trimmed by 5 bases and 9 bases, with 9 bases remaining between them.